This TCR beta chain was profiled in a study of T cell changes during pregnancy in multiple sclerosis. Sequenced by immunoSEQ multiplex PCR; TCRdb stores in-frame clones only, minus some. The sample shows approximately 90,000 clones, 75% to 95% of them seen only once. The germline V gene has CDR1 SGHNT and CDR2 YENEEA. The CDR3 runs 16 residues. Between the trimmed V and J ends, which lost 4 bases and 0 bases, there was a span of 13 bases. The TCR comes from a female donor with multiple sclerosis, enrolled in a pregnancy study. Sample: peripheral blood, taken before pregnancy. The chain employs TRBV11-3 and TRBJ1-3; perhaps TRBD1 as D (5 bases). The CDR3 sequence is CASSCGHLSSGNTIYF. CDR3 DNA: TGTGCCAGCAGCTGTGGACACCTGAGCTCTGGAAACACCATATATTTT.